The 31 T cell receptor beta chains given below trace back to one sample, sequenced in a study of T cell repertoires in cytomegalovirus infection. TCRdb re-derived calls from the reads in MiXCR, one entry per CDR3 protein. Of around 270,000 distinct CDR3 sequences in the sample, around 9% are singletons; the top ten hold roughly 16%. The sequencing sample was made of PBMCs. These receptors were taken from a human donor in good health (CMV status not recorded). Some clones in this sample may be carry-over from other donors' samples.

This clonotype was detected many times. This rearrangement joins TRBV6-2 or TRBV6-3 to TRBJ2-2; TRBD2 matches 10 bases. The CDR3 extends over 15 amino acids. V gave up 6 bases and J gave up 2 bases; unmatched junction bases: 3. CDR1 and CDR2 from the germline V gene are MNHEY and SVGEGT. In DNA, the CDR3 is TGTGCCAGCAGAAGACTAGCGGGTAACACCGGGGAGCTGTTTTTT. Protein product: CASRRLAGNTGELFF.

This clonotype occurred a few times. This chain links TRBV7-6 with TRBJ2-1; 11 bases are shared with TRBD2. The CDR3 sequence is 14 residues long. Germline-derived CDR1 and CDR2 are SGHVS and FNYEAQ. After removal of 5 bases from V and 11 bases from J, the junction contained 8 bases not matched to a gene. The CDR3 here is CASSPGLAEAKQFF. CDR3 coding DNA: TGTGCCAGCAGCCCGGGACTAGCGGAGGCTAAGCAGTTCTTC.

V and J are TRBV25-1 and TRBJ1-5; D remains unclear. The CDR3 totals 13 residues. In germline, CDR1 is MGHDK, CDR2 SYGVNS. Trimming left V 6 bases short and J 0 bases short, with 6 bases between. The CDR3 bases are TGTGCCAGCAGGGGGAATAGCAATCAGCCCCAGCATTTT. Its translation is CASRGNSNQPQHF.

The sample holds many counts of this clonotype. The chain has TRBV3-1 and TRBJ2-5, with 13 nucleotides matching TRBD2. The germline V gene has CDR1 LGHDT and CDR2 YNNKEL (reference sequence). The V and J ends lost 8 bases and 1 base, in that order; junction bases with no gene match: 1. CDR3 length equals 14 residues. The CDR3 bases are TGTGCCAGCCGGACTAGCGGGAGCCAAGAGACCCAGTACTTC. Translating it yields CASRTSGSQETQYF.

This clonotype came up many times. The rearrangement links TRBV7-8 to TRBJ1-6, with 9 bases identical to TRBD1. The CDR3 contains 14 residues. Trimming at V came to 7 bases and at J to 7 bases, leaving 5 bases not matched to a gene. CDR1 is SGHVS, CDR2 FQNEAQ, per germline. The CDR3 spells CASNTGTGNSPLHF. CDR3 bases: TGTGCCAGCAACACCGGGACAGGGAATTCACCCCTCCACTTT.

This clonotype showed up many times. The rearrangement uses TRBV7-2 and TRBJ1-1; TRBD1 agrees at 8 bases. CDR1 and CDR2 from the germline V gene are SGHTA and FQGNSA. The CDR3 consists of 14 residues. After removal of 2 bases from V and 10 bases from J, the junction contained 9 bases not matched to a gene. In nucleotides, the CDR3 is TGTGCCAGCAGCTTATTGGGGACAGGAGTTGGAGCTTTCTTT. Translation gives CASSLLGTGVGAFF.

The chain combines TRBV20-1 with TRBJ2-1; the D gene is possibly TRBD1 (6 bases). Trimming left V 5 bases short and J 0 bases short, with 11 bases between. The CDR3 length is 14 residues. Germline CDR1 reads DFQATT; CDR2 reads SNEGSKA (reference sequence). The CDR3 DNA reads TGCAGTGCTCTCCGGGACACCTCCTACAATGAGCAGTTCTTC. Protein sequence: CSALRDTSYNEQFF.

The chain combines TRBV3-1 with TRBJ2-1; TRBD1 agrees at 9 bases. Trimming took 2 bases from V and 3 from J; bases not matched to a gene: 2. Germline V CDR1 and CDR2: LGHDT, YNNKEL (reference sequence). This CDR3 has 15 residues. The CDR3: CASSQRQGGYNEQFF. CDR3 bases: TGTGCCAGCAGCCAACGACAGGGGGGCTACAATGAGCAGTTCTTC.

This clonotype was picked up many times. V and J are TRBV6-8 and TRBJ2-7; 10 bases fit TRBD2. The CDR3 runs 12 residues. From germline, CDR1 is MNHGY and CDR2 SAAAGT. J gave up 6 bases and V 8 bases, and 4 bases lay outside the gene matches. Written as DNA, the CDR3 is TGTGCCAGCCGACCTAGCGGGGGCGAGCAGTACTTC. It specifies CASRPSGGEQYF.

V and J are TRBV28 and TRBJ1-5, with TRBD1 as a possible D gene (5 bases). This CDR3 region has 15 residues. Trimming took off 6 bases at V and 3 bases at J, with 15 bases between the two ends. The germline V gene has CDR1 MDHEN and CDR2 SYDVKM. The CDR3 bases are TGTGCCAGCAGCCGGCCGGGACTTACCAATCAGCCCCAGCATTTT. This encodes CASSRPGLTNQPQHF.

The rearrangement links TRBV11-2 to TRBJ1-1, with 7 nucleotides matching TRBD1. The V segment lost 3 bases and the J segment 3 bases; nucleotides outside the gene matches: 4. The CDR3 contains 14 residues. Germline values: CDR1 SGHAT, CDR2 FQNNGV. CDR3 bases: TGTGCCAGCAGCTTCGTCAGGGGGGACACTGAAGCTTTCTTT. It codes for CASSFVRGDTEAFF.

This clonotype was recorded many times. The CDR3 DNA reads as TGTGCCAGTAGTCACCCATCGTCCTTTGGAGAAAAACTGTTTTTT. Translated, it gives CASSHPSSFGEKLFF. The V call is TRBV19, the J call TRBJ1-4; D unclear. The germline V and J ends were trimmed by 5 bases and 8 bases, with 18 bases remaining between them. The CDR3 totals 15 residues. Germline-derived CDR1 and CDR2 are LNHDA and SQIVND (reference sequence).

The sample holds many counts of this clonotype. This chain connects TRBV7-3 to TRBJ2-5; unclear D gene. CDR3 length: 12 amino acids. The ends were cut back, 5 bases at V and 5 bases at J, with 9 bases in the middle. CDR1 is SGHTA and CDR2 is FQGTGA in the germline V gene. The CDR3 DNA sequence: TGTGCCAGCAGCCGGACCGGGGAGACCCAGTACTTC. Its protein product is CASSRTGETQYF.

This clonotype came up many times. The rearrangement joins TRBV7-2 to TRBJ1-1, with no clear D. CDR3 length equals 14 residues. The germline V gene has CDR1 SGHTA and CDR2 FQGNSA. The V gene lost 7 bases and the J gene lost 1 base, with 13 bases spanning the gap. The CDR3 bases are TGTGCCAGCACTCTGGCCAGAGGGAACACTGAAGCTTTCTTT. Translated: CASTLARGNTEAFF.

This clonotype was found many times. DNA for the CDR3: TGCAGCGTTGAGGACAGCAGCAATGAGCAGTTCTTC. Translating gives CSVEDSSNEQFF. The V gene is TRBV29-1, the J gene TRBJ2-1, with D perhaps TRBD1 (6 bases). The germline V gene has CDR1 SQVTM and CDR2 ANQGSEA. This CDR3 comprises 12 residues. V gave up 3 bases and J gave up 6 bases, with 9 bases separating them.

This clonotype was detected many times. The chain uses TRBV7-2 and TRBJ1-4, with TRBD1 identical over 7 bases. The CDR3 contains 13 residues. Germline V CDR1 and CDR2: SGHTA, FQGNSA. The V gene end was trimmed by 5 bases and the J gene end by 7 bases; junction bases not matched to a gene: 4. The CDR3 nucleotides read TGTGCCAGCAGCGCCCGACAGGGTGAAAAACTGTTTTTT. Encoded protein: CASSARQGEKLFF.

The CDR3, as DNA: TGTGCCAACATGGGGGGAACACTTATGAACACTGAAGCTTTCTTT. Translated: CANMGGTLMNTEAFF. This chain uses TRBV27 with TRBJ1-1, with D possibly being TRBD1 (5 bases). Germline V gene sequence: CDR1 MNHEY, CDR2 SMNVEV (reference sequence). The CDR3 contains 15 residues. V lost 10 bases and J lost 0, with 18 bases in between.

In this sample, this clonotype turned up many times. The J gene is TRBJ1-5, the V gene TRBV7-2; the D is unclear. CDR3 size: 15 residues. Germline CDR1 and CDR2: SGHTA and FQGNSA. V was shortened by 5 bases and J by 3 bases, with 14 bases between the two germline ends. The CDR3 is CASSPHREINQPQHF. As DNA, the CDR3 is TGTGCCAGCAGCCCCCATAGGGAGATCAATCAGCCCCAGCATTTT.

This chain connects TRBV9 to TRBJ2-3; tentatively, D is TRBD2 (7 bases). This CDR3 has 15 residues. V shed 4 bases and J shed 3 bases, with 15 bases lying between them. Germline lookup yields CDR1 SGDLS and CDR2 YYNGEE. The CDR3 loop is CASSQNRGATDTQYF. DNA of the CDR3: TGTGCCAGCAGCCAGAATCGGGGGGCGACAGATACGCAGTATTTT.

This clonotype was found many times. The chain employs TRBV7-2 and TRBJ2-7; TRBD2 agrees at 7 bases. This CDR3 is built from 16 residues. Trimming removed 2 bases from V and 7 bases from J; junction bases left unmatched: 14. Looked up from germline, CDR1 is SGHTA and CDR2 is FQGNSA. CDR3: CASSLYSLAGAGEQYF. The DNA of the CDR3 is TGTGCCAGCAGCTTATACTCTTTGGCGGGAGCGGGTGAGCAGTACTTC.

This clonotype came up many times. The rearrangement uses TRBV11-2 and TRBJ1-6, with no clear D. The V and J ends lost 3 bases and 11 bases respectively, with 11 bases between them. The CDR3 totals 13 residues. The germline V gene has CDR1 SGHAT and CDR2 FQNNGV. CDR3 nucleotide sequence: TGTGCCAGCAGCTTCGCAGGTCTGGCACCCCTCCACTTT. Translating gives CASSFAGLAPLHF.

This clonotype appeared a few times. The chain combines TRBV6-6 with TRBJ2-7; TRBD2 matches at 9 bases. The V segment lost 0 bases and the J segment 0 bases; nucleotides outside the gene matches: 9. The CDR3 runs 18 residues. Germline-derived CDR1 and CDR2 are MNHNY and SVGAGI (reference sequence). The CDR3 DNA reads as TGTGCCAGCAGTTACTCCGAGACTAGCGGAAGATTCTCCTACGAGCAGTACTTC. It codes for CASSYSETSGRFSYEQYF.

This clonotype was counted ten times or more. V usage is TRBV11-2 and J usage is TRBJ1-1, with D tentatively TRBD1 (5 bases). The CDR3 loop spans 15 amino acids. V was clipped by 6 bases and J by 0 bases, with 14 bases between them. CDR1 is SGHAT, CDR2 FQNNGV, per germline. CDR3 DNA sequence: TGTGCCAGCAGGATCGCAGGGCACATGAACACTGAAGCTTTCTTT. Protein product: CASRIAGHMNTEAFF. The complete variable domain, with remaining parts taken from reference TRBV11-2 and TRBJ1-1, reads EAGVAQSPRYKIIEKRQSVAFWCNPISGHATLYWYQQILGQGPKLLIQFQNNGVVDDSQLPKDRFSAERLKGVDSTLKIQPAKLEDSAVYLCASRIAGHMNTEAFFGQGTRLTVV.

This clonotype was counted at least ten times. This chain connects TRBV7-9 to TRBJ1-2; TRBD1 is a possible D gene (6 bases). The CDR3 spans 13 residues. Germline assignment: CDR1 SEHNR and CDR2 FQNEAQ (reference sequence). Trimming pared 1 base from V and 12 bases from J, leaving 15 bases between. The CDR3 DNA is TGTGCCAGCAGCTTAGGAACAGGGCTTGGTGACACCTTC. Protein: CASSLGTGLGDTF. The variable domain in full, with the rest retrieved from reference TRBV7-9 and TRBJ1-2, is DTGVSQNPRHKITKRGQNVTFRCDPISEHNRLYWYRQTLGQGPEFLTYFQNEAQLEKSRLLSDRFSAERPKGSFSTLEIQRTEQGDSAMYLCASSLGTGLGDTFGSGTRLTVV.

This clonotype was recorded at least ten times. This rearrangement joins TRBV6-2 or TRBV6-3 to TRBJ2-7, with TRBD1 as a possible D gene (6 bases). With 0 bases removed from V and 4 bases from J, the gap between germline ends came to 7 bases. Germline CDR1 MNHEY, CDR2 SVGEGT. This CDR3 contains 13 residues. The CDR3: CASSYSGAYEQYF. CDR3 DNA: TGTGCCAGCAGTTACTCGGGGGCGTACGAGCAGTACTTC.

The chain couples TRBV4-2 to TRBJ2-7; D gene uncertain. Germline CDR1 LGHNA, CDR2 YNFKEQ. The CDR3 loop spans 14 amino acids. V shed 0 bases and J shed 3 bases, with 9 bases lying between them. As DNA, the CDR3 is TGTGCCAGCAGCCAAGAGTACGGGTACTACGAGCAGTACTTC. This codes for CASSQEYGYYEQYF.

In this sample, this clonotype turned up many times. Here the CDR3 reads CASSPHSKQVYF. CDR3 DNA: TGTGCCAGCAGCCCTCATAGCAAGCAAGTCTACTTC. This sequence joins TRBV7-6 and TRBJ2-4; unclear D gene. Germline CDR1 and CDR2: SGHVS and FNYEAQ. This CDR3 has 12 amino acids. With 5 bases removed from V and 16 bases from J, the gap between germline ends came to 18 bases. Based on the CDR3 plus reference TRBV7-6 and TRBJ2-4, the full variable domain is GAGVSQSPRYKVTKRGQDVALRCDPISGHVSLYWYRQALGQGPEFLTYFNYEAQQDKSGLPNDRFSAERPEGSISTLTIQRTEQRDSAMYRCASSPHSKQVYFGAGTRLSVL.

Remarks on this clonotype: This clone may be a read error of a much larger clone one base away. The rearrangement joins TRBV7-2 to TRBJ2-1, with a weak D call TRBD2 (5 bases). CDR3 length: 13 residues. V lost 8 bases, J lost 5 bases, and 13 bases lay in between. The germline V gene encodes CDR1 SGHTA and CDR2 FQGNSA. CDR3 DNA sequence: TGTGCCAGCGGCCTCGGGGTAGACAATGAGCAGTTCTTC. Amino acids: CASGLGVDNEQFF.

This clonotype was seen at least ten times. The V call is TRBV7-9, the J call TRBJ2-7, with D perhaps given as TRBD1 or TRBD2 (5 bases each). Germline V CDR1 and CDR2: SEHNR, FQNEAQ (reference sequence). The CDR3 runs to 13 residues. Between the trimmed V and J ends, which lost 8 bases and 6 bases, there was a span of 17 bases. The CDR3 spells CASDAGQGTEQYF. The CDR3 DNA sequence: TGTGCCAGCGACGCGGGTCAAGGGACCGAGCAGTACTTC.

V usage is TRBV23-1 and J usage is TRBJ1-1; no definite D call. TRBV23-1 is known as an ORF, though its function is uncertain. The V gene lost 6 bases and the J gene lost 0 bases, with 14 bases spanning the gap. The CDR3 totals 15 residues. As DNA, the CDR3 is TGCGCCAGCAGAACAAGCCCGGGGATGAACACTGAAGCTTTCTTT. Its translation is CASRTSPGMNTEAFF.

This chain uses TRBV20-1 with TRBJ2-1; TRBD2 matches 10 bases. This CDR3 has 12 amino acids. Germline CDR1 reads DFQATT; CDR2 reads SNEGSKA (reference sequence). Trimming at V came to 4 bases and at J to 10 bases, leaving 4 bases not matched to a gene. The CDR3 region is CSANPGLAEQFF. CDR3 nucleotides: TGCAGTGCTAACCCGGGACTAGCGGAGCAGTTCTTC.